The rows below give T cell receptor beta chains drawn from one sample of a study of control samples from healthy donors and cancer patients. Assay used: immunoSEQ multiplex PCR; TCRdb lists only in-frame clones, some missing. The table has 150,000 to 200,000 clones, 70% to 90% seen once; the top ten hold under 5%. The sequenced material came from blood. The receptors here all came from a woman under 40 in good health. Each CDR3 is given with its conserved first and last residue. The order of the fields is J gene, V gene, D gene, clone size, CDR3 protein, CDR3 DNA. The D gene is left open where the match is weak. Rows give clone size only sometimes, using once, few, many, or a class for an expanded clone.

TRBJ1-4,TRBV2,-,-,CASSATGEKLFF,TGTGCCAGCAGCGCCACTGGGGAAAAACTGTTTTTT
TRBJ2-1,TRBV29-1,TRBD1,-,CSVVRQGENEQFF,TGCAGCGTTGTCAGACAGGGGGAGAATGAGCAGTTCTTC
TRBJ1-1,TRBV18,-,-,CASSPTGNTEAFF,TGTGCCAGCTCACCGACAGGGAACACTGAAGCTTTCTTT
TRBJ2-1,TRBV5-1,-,-,CASNLRGGDYNEQFF,TGCGCCAGCAACTTGAGGGGCGGGGACTACAATGAGCAGTTCTTC
TRBJ2-5,TRBV9,TRBD2,-,CASSVKLAGVETQYF,TGTGCCAGCAGCGTAAAACTAGCGGGAGTAGAGACCCAGTACTTC
TRBJ1-1,TRBV30,-,-,CAWKGVRTEAFF,TGTGCCTGGAAAGGGGTCAGGACTGAAGCTTTCTTT
TRBJ1-5,TRBV2,-,-,CASSEGGKAQPQHF,TGTGCCAGCAGTGAGGGGGGGAAGGCTCAGCCCCAGCATTTT
TRBJ1-2,TRBV6-6,TRBD1,-,CASRHTGGADYGYTF,TGTGCCAGCAGACATACAGGGGGCGCTGACTATGGCTACACCTTC
TRBJ2-2,TRBV5-1,TRBD1,-,CASASEQGRTGELFF,TGCGCCAGCGCCTCGGAACAGGGGCGGACCGGGGAGCTGTTTTTT
TRBJ2-7,TRBV5-1,TRBD2,-,CASSLGFLAGGSEQYF,TGCGCCAGCAGCTTGGGTTTCCTAGCGGGAGGTAGCGAGCAGTACTTC
TRBJ2-1,TRBV29-1,TRBD2,-,CSVLTSENEQFF,TGCAGCGTGCTGACTAGCGAGAATGAGCAGTTCTTC
TRBJ1-5,TRBV28,-,-,CASSLSSGGQPQHF,TGTGCCAGCAGTTTATCTTCGGGGGGTCAGCCCCAGCATTTT
TRBJ2-7,TRBV28,-,-,CASSSGTAHYEQYF,TGTGCCAGCAGTTCTGGGACCGCTCACTACGAGCAGTACTTC
TRBJ2-5,TRBV5-1,-,-,CASSRGTEETQYF,TGCGCCAGCAGCCGTGGGACGGAAGAGACCCAGTACTTC
TRBJ2-1,TRBV3-1/TRBV3-2,-,-,CASSPFLGKGEQFF,TGTGCCAGCAGCCCTTTCCTGGGCAAGGGTGAGCAGTTCTTC
TRBJ2-1,TRBV11-1,-,-,CASSLDYRGASNEQFF,TGTGCCAGCAGCTTAGACTACCGGGGAGCTTCCAATGAGCAGTTCTTC
TRBJ2-7,TRBV6-5,-,-,CASSYEAGLYEQYF,TGTGCCAGCAGTTACGAAGCGGGCTTATACGAGCAGTACTTC
TRBJ2-1,TRBV5-1,TRBD1,-,CASSLTGEAYNEQFF,TGCGCCAGCAGCCTGACAGGGGAGGCCTACAATGAGCAGTTCTTC
TRBJ1-1,TRBV29-1,-,once,CSGTLRRTEAFF,TGCAGCGGCACCCTCAGGAGGACTGAAGCTTTCTTT
TRBJ2-7,TRBV29-1,-,-,CSVGVGRAYEQYF,TGCAGCGTCGGGGTGGGCAGGGCCTACGAGCAGTACTTC
TRBJ1-2,TRBV14,-,-,CASSPRGGVGNLNYGYTF,TGTGCCAGCAGCCCTAGGGGAGGGGTAGGAAATCTCAACTATGGCTACACCTTC
TRBJ2-7,TRBV7-2,-,few,CASSSPGRSYEQYF,TGTGCCAGCAGCTCACCGGGACGGAGTTACGAGCAGTACTTC
TRBJ1-6,TRBV3-1/TRBV3-2,TRBD1,-,CASSPSPGQGNSPLHF,TGTGCCAGCAGCCCTAGCCCGGGACAGGGGAATTCACCCCTCCACTTT
TRBJ2-7,TRBV11-3,-,-,CASSLSRLEEQYF,TGTGCCAGCAGCTTGTCAAGGTTGGAAGAGCAGTACTTC
TRBJ1-5,TRBV15,-,-,CATSIQLNQPQHF,TGTGCCACCAGCATTCAGCTCAATCAGCCCCAGCATTTT
TRBJ1-6,TRBV6-5,-,-,CASSYFRGRNSPLHF,TGTGCCAGCAGTTACTTTAGGGGGAGAAATTCACCCCTCCACTTT
TRBJ1-5,TRBV2,-,few,CASKARTNSNQPQHF,TGTGCCAGCAAGGCAAGAACGAATAGCAATCAGCCCCAGCATTTT
TRBJ2-1,TRBV20-1,-,once,CSASRYRGYNEQFF,TGCAGTGCTAGTCGTTATCGGGGCTACAATGAGCAGTTCTTC
TRBJ1-2,TRBV2,TRBD1,once,CASSSDRLLSDGYTF,TGTGCCAGCAGTTCGGACAGGTTACTGTCGGATGGCTACACCTTC
TRBJ2-1,TRBV10-1,-,-,CASRTIRVTMMCIEGYNEQFF,TGCGCCAGTAGAACTATCAGGGTTACAATGATGTGCATAGAGGGTTACAATGAGCAGTTCTTC
TRBJ2-5,TRBV6-1,TRBD2,-,CASSEGASGGALETQYF,TGTGCCAGCAGTGAAGGGGCTAGCGGGGGGGCCTTGGAGACCCAGTACTTC
TRBJ1-2,TRBV6-5,-,-,CASGDAGDYGYTF,TGTGCCAGCGGGGACGCCGGGGACTATGGCTACACCTTC
TRBJ1-5,TRBV2,-,-,CASSEGQAKGQPQHF,TGTGCCAGCAGTGAGGGGCAGGCAAAAGGGCAGCCCCAGCATTTT
TRBJ1-4,TRBV15,-,-,CATSTSGEKLFF,TGTGCCACCAGCACGTCGGGTGAAAAACTGTTTTTT
TRBJ2-6,TRBV4-1,-,-,CASSQDPGGLGANVLTF,TGCGCCAGCAGCCAAGATCCGGGGGGCTTGGGGGCCAACGTCCTGACTTTC
TRBJ2-1,TRBV18,-,-,CASSPGLSYNEQFF,TGTGCCAGCTCACCGGGTCTATCGTACAATGAGCAGTTCTTC
TRBJ2-7,TRBV5-4,-,-,CASSFTGRYEQYF,TGTGCCAGCAGCTTTACAGGGAGGTACGAGCAGTACTTC
TRBJ1-5,TRBV7-9,-,once,CASSLALGQPQHF,TGTGCCAGCAGCTTAGCGCTTGGACAGCCCCAGCATTTT
TRBJ2-7,TRBV6-5,-,-,CASSLGLAYEQYF,TGTGCCAGCAGTTTGGGCCTGGCCTACGAGCAGTACTTC
TRBJ2-7,TRBV29-1,TRBD1,-,CSVEWGDRVPYEQYF,TGCAGCGTTGAATGGGGGGACAGGGTGCCCTACGAGCAGTACTTC
TRBJ2-3,TRBV2,-,-,CASIMGTSSTDTQYF,TGTGCCAGCATAATGGGGACCTCTAGCACAGATACGCAGTATTTT
TRBJ2-3,TRBV6-4,TRBD2,few,CASSESSGITDTQYF,TGTGCCAGCAGTGAATCTAGCGGGATCACAGATACGCAGTATTTT
TRBJ1-4,TRBV3-1/TRBV3-2,-,-,CASSQGSLDEKLFF,TGTGCCAGCAGCCAAGGTTCATTGGACGAAAAACTGTTTTTT
TRBJ1-2,TRBV5-5,-,-,CLGGLYGYTF,TGTCTAGGGGGTCTCTATGGCTACACCTTC
TRBJ2-4,TRBV9,-,-,CASSVAGGQNIQYF,TGTGCCAGCAGCGTAGCTGGCGGACAAAACATTCAGTACTTC
TRBJ1-1,TRBV10-2,-,-,CASSEGTEAFF,TGCGCCAGCAGTGAGGGTACTGAAGCTTTCTTT
TRBJ2-7,TRBV2,-,medium-sized,CATEQGYEQYF,TGTGCCACGGAACAGGGCTACGAGCAGTACTTC
TRBJ1-2,TRBV6-5,TRBD1,few,CASTQPGQGTLGYTF,TGTGCCAGCACCCAACCGGGACAGGGGACGTTGGGCTACACCTTC
TRBJ1-5,TRBV6-6,-,-,CASSYSRSNQPQHF,TGTGCCAGCAGTTACTCTAGGAGCAATCAGCCCCAGCATTTT
TRBJ2-5,TRBV9,-,-,CASSVATGLEETQYF,TGTGCCAGCAGCGTTGCTACCGGACTGGAAGAGACCCAGTACTTC
TRBJ2-1,TRBV6-5,TRBD1,-,CASSSPRDRGRNEQFF,TGTGCCAGCAGTTCCCCCCGGGACAGGGGGCGGAATGAGCAGTTCTTC
TRBJ2-7,TRBV28,-,-,CASAGYSYEQYF,TGTGCCAGCGCAGGGTACTCCTACGAGCAGTACTTC
TRBJ2-5,TRBV2,TRBD2,once,CASSPRLAGGETQYF,TGTGCCAGCAGCCCCAGACTAGCGGGAGGGGAGACCCAGTACTTC